This T cell receptor (beta chain) was identified in a study of Graves' ophthalmopathy and Graves' hyperthyroidism (dated by TCRdb to 2016 to 2019). For the wider study: A patient counted as having stable hyperthyroidism if there was no progression to ophthalmopathy within 18 months of follow-up. In total, under 150 blood samples were TCR-sequenced: 40 to 45 ophthalmopathy, some 75 hyperthyroidism and some 17 hyperthyroidism-to-ophthalmopathy patients. Once sampling was done, hyperthyroidism patients were given methimazole at a starting dose of 30 mg daily, while ophthalmopathy patients were given high-dose intravenous methylprednisolone. To explore V-J signatures that distinguish ophthalmopathy from hyperthyroidism, a discovery set of about 99 patients was enrolled, made up of around 40 with ophthalmopathy and fewer than 60 with stable hyperthyroidism. The study used signatures of the TCR beta repertoire to tell Graves' ophthalmopathy apart from Graves' hyperthyroidism and to predict which patients would progress to ophthalmopathy. The independent validation cohort included 18 to 20 hyperthyroidism patients plus 17 patients who later progressed from hyperthyroidism to ophthalmopathy. In over five hyperthyroidism patients, the T-cell repertoires found in thyroid tissue were compared with those found in blood. Results and caveats for the whole study, not just this receptor: The 13-signature model separated ophthalmopathy from stable hyperthyroidism with approximately 90% sensitivity and roughly 84% specificity in cross-validation, and 80%/75% in the test set. In validation, the model predicted ophthalmopathy progression with 55% to 71% sensitivity and 72.22% specificity; 12 predicted patients were CT-confirmed with GO in a median of 6.5 months. Sample size was not predetermined statistically, and investigators were not blinded to group allocation. Most expanded thyroid clonotypes with frequency above 0.001 were also detected in blood, suggesting blood repertoires may reflect the thyroid immune response.

This clonotype was counted at least ten times. What this receptor recognizes is not known. Base qualities are not provided; no much larger clone lies one nucleotide away. TCR beta CDR3 regions were amplified from RNA transcripts for repertoire sequencing. A first-round RT-PCR used HTBI primers with the Qiagen OneStep RT-PCR kit, followed by a second-round multiplex PCR, size selection and purification. The libraries underwent paired-end sequencing with 100 bp reads on an Illumina HiSeq2000. Per the source publication's procedure: SOAPnuke was used to process the reads, throwing out any read that had adapters, had uncalled bases, had a mean Phred below 15, or lacked an exact constant-primer or identifier match. COPE v1.2.5 was used to merge the high-quality paired reads. Each unique nucleotide sequence was treated as a clonotype, and MiTCR v1.1 was used to align the clonotypes to the IMGT TRB V, D and J references. The analysis was limited to V-J combinations with a frequency above 0.0001, which together covered approximately 99% of the repertoires. A TCR clonal expansion and chaos score per V-J combination was defined as the ratio of F50 clonal expansion to chaos observed in the TCRdist matrix. Welch's t-statistics and random forest were used to narrow the features down to around 13 V-J combinations, which were then fed into a naive Bayes classifier. The Morisita-Horn index was used to measure how similar the thyroid and blood repertoires were. TCRdb reprocessing: public reads trimmed at Q25 with fastp, clones called with MiXCR, in-frame beta chains kept. Merged by CDR3 protein, the rows form single entries marked with the most common genes and DNA. The V and J calls, along with clone size, are taken from TCRdb and not from the paper's own processing. The sample table contains about 500,000 distinct CDR3 sequences; only one count was recorded for about 35% of them. Roughly 4% of the sample rests with the top ten.

The hyperthyroidism patients were 18 to 65 years old and newly diagnosed, with a disease duration of less than 2 months. Patients were excluded if they had other autoimmune diseases, uncontrolled infections, pregnancy or lactation. Clinical symptoms, serum thyroxine, TRAb, thyroid ultrasound and orbital computed tomography formed the basis of the diagnosis. Total RNA was extracted with Trizol reagent and quality-checked on an Agilent 2100 Bioanalyzer. This receptor was taken from an adult man with Graves' hyperthyroidism. The specimen sequenced was peripheral blood or thyroid tissue (not recorded which).

The base sequence is TGTGCCAGTAGTATCCGGCAGGGCGAGCAGTACTTC. It encodes CASSIRQGEQYF. The rearrangement joined TRBV19 to TRBJ2-7; TRBD1 is a possible D gene, resting on 5 matching bases. Cut back by 3 bases and 6 bases, the V and J ends lie 9 bases apart. Inclusive of the bounding cysteine and phenylalanine, the CDR3 is 12 residues long. CDR3 DNA is the only sequence kept; it has 36 bases, read in frame from the first base. CDR1 LNHDA and CDR2 SQIVND are derived from the germline V gene (reference sequence).